The source of this T cell receptor beta chain is a study of T cell repertoires in cytomegalovirus infection (dated by TCRdb to about 2019). Regarding the study in general: Recently identified HLA-C-restricted CMV epitopes, whose presentation resists viral immunomodulation, were targeted by peptide stimulations together with well-studied HLA-B-restricted epitopes. Because public TCR beta signatures pointed to carriage of CMV infection together with the matching HLA type, the HLA type of each donor mattered for the analysis. General conclusions and limits of the study: The ex vivo response was dominated by HLA-C-restricted CMV-specific TCR beta clonotypes, and the single most frequent clonotype in two of eight donors was supplied by these HLA-C-restricted clonotypes. In both this cohort and an independent roughly 330-donor cohort, the cumulative frequency of public TCR beta family members distinguished carriers of CMV infection plus the relevant HLA type.

This sample's treatment or condition label indicates: in vitro stimulation with specific CMV peptide epitopes to enrich CMV-specific T cells. Turning to this clonotype: Its recognized antigen is unknown. No quality values exist for individual bases; no much larger clone is one base distant.

The CDR3 spans 12 residues, from the cysteine through the phenylalanine. Kept here is only the CDR3 DNA, which spans 36 bases and is read in frame from base 1. Looking up the germline V gene yields CDR1 MNHNS and CDR2 SASEGT. Between the V and J ends, shortened by 5 bases and 5 bases respectively, the junction contains 6 bases. Sequenced on an Illumina HiSeq 1500. TCRdb handled the public reads itself, with Q25 trimming in fastp and clone calling in MiXCR, and kept productive beta chains. Each entry is one CDR3 protein sequence, shown with its most common DNA and genes. Recorded for this sample are fewer than 650,000 distinct CDR3 sequences; 35% to 50% of them occurred a single time. The top ten constitute more than 40% of the sample.

The sample in question was cultured PBMCs, obtained from culture after CMV antigen stimulation. In this chain, TRBV6-1 is recombined with TRBJ2-2, with no confident D gene call. The TCR originated in a human donor in good health (CMV status not recorded). Some clones in this sample may be carry-over from other donors' samples. The CDR3 has the sequence CASSQLTGELFF. The bases are TGTGCCAGCAGTCAGTTAACCGGGGAGCTGTTTTTT.